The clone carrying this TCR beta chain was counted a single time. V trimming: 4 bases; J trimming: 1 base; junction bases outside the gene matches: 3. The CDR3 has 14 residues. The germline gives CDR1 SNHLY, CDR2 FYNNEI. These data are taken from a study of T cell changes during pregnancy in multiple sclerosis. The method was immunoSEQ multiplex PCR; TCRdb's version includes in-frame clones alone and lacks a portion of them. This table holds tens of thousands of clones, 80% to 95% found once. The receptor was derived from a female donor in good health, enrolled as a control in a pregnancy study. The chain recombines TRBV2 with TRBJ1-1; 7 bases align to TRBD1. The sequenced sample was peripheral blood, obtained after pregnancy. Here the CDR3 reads CASSVGTANTEAFF. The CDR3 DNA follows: TGTGCCAGCAGTGTAGGGACAGCGAACACTGAAGCTTTCTTT.